The 15 T cell receptor beta chains given below trace back to one sample, sequenced in a study of blood T cell repertoires in COVID-19. Sequencing used immunoSEQ multiplex PCR; TCRdb keeps in-frame clones, though not all of them. The table records around 39,000 clones, 75% to 85% of them present only once. Material for sequencing was peripheral blood. These receptors all stem from a woman aged 70-85 years with acute or convalescent COVID-19.

This sequence joins TRBV18 and TRBJ2-3; 12 bases match TRBD2. The CDR3 has 18 amino acids. Per the germline V gene, CDR1 is KGHSH and CDR2 is LQKENI. Trimming removed 2 bases from V and 1 base from J; junction bases left unmatched: 7. CDR3 nucleotides: TGTGCCAGCTCACCAAGCCCTCCTAGCGGGAGGGGCACAGATACGCAGTATTTT. Translated, it gives CASSPSPPSGRGTDTQYF.

This clone is a singleton in its sample. The rearrangement uses TRBV6-5 and TRBJ2-5, with 11 nucleotides matching TRBD1. V gave up 10 bases and J gave up 10 bases; unmatched junction bases: 5. Per the germline V gene, CDR1 is MNHEY and CDR2 is SVGAGI. The CDR3 loop spans 11 amino acids. CDR3 protein: CANRDRGIQYF. The DNA for the CDR3 is TGTGCCAACCGGGACAGGGGGATCCAGTACTTC.

CDR3 DNA: TGTGCCAGCAGTTTCAGGGGGCATGGCTACACCTTC. Translation gives CASSFRGHGYTF. V gene TRBV27 combines with J gene TRBJ1-2; TRBD1 matches 8 bases. The ends lost 3 bases at V and 6 bases at J; junction bases unmatched: 0. Germline V gives CDR1 MNHEY, CDR2 SMNVEV (reference sequence). This CDR3 comprises 12 residues.

This chain links TRBV4-2 with TRBJ2-5; perhaps TRBD2 as D (6 bases). Trimming left V 1 base short and J 5 bases short, with 14 bases between. The CDR3 is made up of 15 amino acids. Germline lookup yields CDR1 LGHNA and CDR2 YNFKEQ. DNA for the CDR3: TGTGCCAGCAGCCAAGGGTCGGAGGGAGCGGAGACCCAGTACTTC. Its protein is CASSQGSEGAETQYF.

J is TRBJ2-5 and V is TRBV4-1; 9 bases agree with TRBD2. This CDR3 spans 17 amino acids. The V and J ends lost 0 bases and 5 bases, in that order; junction bases with no gene match: 10. Per germline, CDR1 MGHRA and CDR2 YSYEKL. Here the CDR3 reads CASSQDGGLAIPETQYF. The DNA of the CDR3 is TGCGCCAGCAGCCAAGATGGGGGACTAGCCATACCGGAGACCCAGTACTTC.

The gene calls are TRBV10-2 and TRBJ2-3; D might be TRBD2 (6 bases). V was trimmed by 8 bases and J by 4 bases, leaving 19 bases between them. This CDR3 has 15 residues. From germline, CDR1 is WSHSY and CDR2 SAAADI. The CDR3: CASRRLGGSSDTQYF. The CDR3 DNA follows: TGCGCCAGCCGCCGCTTGGGGGGTTCTTCAGATACGCAGTATTTT.

The chain combines TRBV11-2 with TRBJ2-5; 12 nucleotides agree with TRBD2. This CDR3 comprises 17 residues. J gave up 2 bases and V 5 bases, and 9 bases lay outside the gene matches. From germline, CDR1 is SGHAT and CDR2 FQNNGV. The CDR3: CASSPGKGLAGQETQYF. The CDR3 DNA is TGTGCCAGCAGCCCCGGAAAAGGACTAGCGGGACAAGAGACCCAGTACTTC.

The V call is TRBV2, the J call TRBJ1-4; D call uncertain. This CDR3 spans 15 amino acids. Looked up from germline, CDR1 is SNHLY and CDR2 is FYNNEI. The V and J ends lost 1 base and 8 bases respectively, with 14 bases between them. CDR3 sequence reads: CASSEGWEAKEKLFF. As DNA, the CDR3 is TGTGCCAGCAGTGAAGGATGGGAGGCGAAAGAAAAACTGTTTTTT.

The chain carries TRBV15 and TRBJ2-3; 11 bases are shared with TRBD2. Germline assignment: CDR1 LNHNV and CDR2 YYDKDF (reference sequence). This CDR3 is 17 amino acids long. V shed 5 bases and J 2 bases; nucleotides not matched to a gene: 9. CDR3 nucleotides: TGTGCCACCAGCGTGAGTAGCGGGGGGGCCCACACAGATACGCAGTATTTT. Translating gives CATSVSSGGAHTDTQYF.

The chain uses TRBV7-6 and TRBJ2-2, with D tentatively TRBD2 (6 bases). V lost 0 bases to trimming and J lost 4 bases, with 6 bases between them. The germline V gene encodes CDR1 SGHVS and CDR2 FNYEAQ. CDR3 size: 14 residues. As DNA, the CDR3 is TGTGCCAGCAGCTTAGCGGGACTCACCGGGGAGCTGTTTTTT. It encodes CASSLAGLTGELFF.

This chain connects TRBV7-9 to TRBJ1-2; TRBD1 aligns across 11 bases. With 5 bases clipped from V and 7 bases from J, the junction kept 3 bases outside the gene matches. The CDR3 loop spans 13 amino acids. Germline CDR1 reads SEHNR; CDR2 reads FQNEAQ (reference sequence). The DNA for the CDR3 is TGTGCCAGCAGCGGACAGGGGGCAGGTGGCTACACCTTC. This codes for CASSGQGAGGYTF.

The J gene is TRBJ2-7, the V gene TRBV7-2; 9 bases align to TRBD2. The CDR3 covers 13 residues. CDR1 is SGHTA, CDR2 FQGNSA, per germline. V shed 5 bases, J shed 3 bases, and the junction held 2 bases outside the gene matches. CDR3 in amino acids: CASSDSGGYEQYF. Written as DNA, the CDR3 is TGTGCCAGCAGCGATAGCGGGGGCTACGAGCAGTACTTC. The full variable domain, its missing parts supplied by reference TRBV7-2 and TRBJ2-7, is GAGVSQSPSNKVTEKGKDVELRCDPISGHTALYWYRQSLGQGLEFLIYFQGNSAPDKSGLPSDRFSAERTGGSVSTLTIQRTQQEDSAVYLCASSDSGGYEQYFGPGTRLTVT.

The chain combines TRBV10-2 with TRBJ1-2; D call uncertain. Trimming pared 3 bases from V and 4 bases from J, leaving 3 bases between. This CDR3 contains 11 residues. Per germline, CDR1 WSHSY and CDR2 SAAADI. As DNA, the CDR3 is TGCGCCAGCAGTGACCTCTATGGCTACACCTTC. Amino acid sequence: CASSDLYGYTF.

The J gene is TRBJ2-4, the V gene TRBV18; perhaps TRBD1 as D (7 bases). V lost 1 base and J lost 0, with 19 bases in between. This CDR3 has 19 residues. Per the germline V gene, CDR1 is KGHSH and CDR2 is LQKENI. The CDR3 protein is CASSPLGRGQSLAKNIQYF. The CDR3 DNA reads as TGTGCCAGCTCACCACTGGGGCGGGGACAGAGTCTAGCCAAAAACATTCAGTACTTC.

The rearrangement joins TRBV29-1 to TRBJ2-1; 9 positions agree with TRBD2. Trimming took 4 bases from V and 4 from J; bases not matched to a gene: 5. This CDR3 has 14 amino acids. From germline, CDR1 is SQVTM and CDR2 ANQGSEA. The CDR3 nucleotides are TGCAGCGTTGTCAGACTAGCGGATTACAATGAGCAGTTCTTC. Its protein product is CSVVRLADYNEQFF.